A selection of T cell receptor beta chains follows, all from one sample in a study of human T cells and chemical hapten exposure. A single record per CDR3 protein comes from TCRdb applying MiXCR to the RACE reads. The profile shows 35,000 to 45,000 distinct CDR3 sequences, more than 8.5% of them singletons. Material: whole blood, obtained in connection with sensitization to the hapten diphenylcyclopropenone (DPC). The receptor source for this set is a woman aged 40 to 55 with alopecia areata. Some clones in this sample may be carry-over from other donors' samples. Each CDR3 is given with its conserved first and last residue. D genes are given only for firm matches. Clone size, where shown, is once, few, many, or a class for clones that have expanded.

TRBJ1-2	many	TRBV5-6	NA	CASSFRRTVDGYTF	TGTGCCAGCAGCTTCCGAAGGACAGTCGATGGCTACACCTTC
TRBJ2-4	few	TRBV11-2	TRBD1	CASSLDQRGTGLYF	TGTGCCAGCAGCTTAGATCAGCGCGGGACAGGGCTTTACTTC
TRBJ1-4	many	TRBV20-1	NA	CSAPGTTNEKLFF	TGCAGTGCCCCCGGGACAACTAATGAAAAACTGTTTTTT
TRBJ1-5	many	TRBV6-2/TRBV6-3	NA	CASTHGEPSQPQHF	TGTGCCAGCACCCACGGGGAACCAAGTCAGCCCCAGCATTTT
TRBJ1-1	many	TRBV4-1	TRBD1	CASSQPGTGRTEAFF	TGCGCCAGCAGCCAGCCTGGGACAGGGCGGACTGAAGCTTTCTTT
TRBJ1-4	many	TRBV21-1	NA	CASSRDHSPTNEKLFF	TGTGCCAGCAGCAGAGACCATTCCCCAACTAATGAAAAACTGTTTTTT
TRBJ1-1	many	TRBV7-9	NA	CASSPSPGRANTEAFF	TGTGCCAGCAGTCCCAGCCCGGGACGAGCGAACACTGAAGCTTTCTTT
TRBJ2-7	many	TRBV7-6	TRBD2	CASSLAAAGEQYF	TGTGCCAGCAGCTTAGCGGCAGCGGGGGAGCAGTACTTC
TRBJ1-1	once	TRBV27	NA	CASSFHGSTEAFF	TGTGCCAGCAGTTTTCATGGCTCCACTGAAGCTTTCTTT
TRBJ1-4	many	TRBV6-2/TRBV6-3	NA	CASSYEARGANEKLFF	TGTGCCAGCAGTTACGAGGCTCGGGGCGCTAATGAAAAACTGTTTTTT
TRBJ1-4	many	TRBV12-3/TRBV12-4	TRBD1	CASSFSGGDEKLFF	TGTGCCAGCAGTTTCTCAGGGGGTGACGAAAAACTGTTTTTT
TRBJ2-1	many	TRBV3-1	NA	CASTAKRQYNEQFF	TGTGCCAGCACCGCAAAACGACAGTACAATGAGCAGTTCTTC
TRBJ1-2	many	TRBV14	NA	CASSQFPLGEVVNYGYTF	TGTGCCAGCAGCCAATTCCCCCTCGGGGAGGTTGTGAACTATGGCTACACCTTC
TRBJ2-5	many	TRBV5-1	TRBD1	CASSTGQAIQETQYF	TGCGCCAGCAGCACGGGACAGGCGATCCAAGAGACCCAGTACTTC
TRBJ2-3	once	TRBV5-1	NA	CASSLSVPDTQYF	TGCGCCAGCAGCCTTAGTGTTCCAGATACGCAGTATTTT
TRBJ1-6	many	TRBV18	TRBD1	CASSQDRENSPLHF	TGTGCCAGCTCCCAGGACAGGGAGAATTCACCCCTCCACTTT
TRBJ1-1	many	TRBV20-1	NA	CSARDTGGITEAFF	TGCAGTGCTAGAGACACCGGGGGGATAACTGAAGCTTTCTTT
TRBJ2-5	many	TRBV7-2	TRBD2	CASSSSTSGGRSQETQYF	TGTGCCAGCAGCTCCTCGACTAGCGGGGGGAGAAGTCAAGAGACCCAGTACTTC
TRBJ1-1	many	TRBV7-3	NA	CASSPRENTEAFF	TGTGCCAGCAGCCCCCGTGAGAACACTGAAGCTTTCTTT
TRBJ2-1	many	TRBV27	TRBD2	CASSRLAGGAYNEQFF	TGTGCCAGCAGTCGCCTAGCGGGGGGAGCGTACAATGAGCAGTTCTTC
TRBJ2-3	once	TRBV3-1	TRBD2	CASSLGLAVDTQYF	TGTGCCAGCAGCCTGGGACTAGCGGTAGATACGCAGTATTTT
TRBJ1-2	few	TRBV28	NA	CASSLAQYGYTF	TGTGCCAGCAGTTTGGCTCAATATGGCTACACCTTC
TRBJ2-6	few	TRBV15	NA	CATSRPKSSGANVLTF	TGTGCCACCAGCAGACCAAAGAGCTCTGGGGCCAACGTCCTGACTTTC
TRBJ1-2	NA	TRBV4-2	NA	CASSQDSSYGYTF	TGTGCCAGCAGCCAAGACAGTTCCTATGGCTACACCTTC
TRBJ1-3	many	TRBV7-9	TRBD1	CATPDRAGNTIYF	TGTGCCACTCCAGACAGGGCTGGAAACACCATATATTTT
TRBJ2-7	NA	TRBV4-2	NA	CASSQAFEQYF	TGTGCCAGCAGCCAAGCTTTTGAGCAGTACTTC
TRBJ1-2	many	TRBV9	NA	CASSHEDDYGYTF	TGTGCCAGCAGCCATGAGGACGACTATGGCTACACCTTC
TRBJ1-1	many	TRBV5-1	NA	CASKGTEAFF	TGCGCCAGCAAGGGCACTGAAGCTTTCTTT
TRBJ1-6	many	TRBV7-2	NA	CASSSGMRSPLHF	TGTGCCAGCAGCTCAGGGATGCGTTCACCCCTCCACTTT
TRBJ2-3	many	TRBV5-1	NA	CASSYKDTQYF	TGCGCCAGCAGCTACAAAGATACGCAGTATTTT
TRBJ2-3	many	TRBV3-1	TRBD2	CASSRTGTSLYF	TGTGCCAGCAGCCGAACCGGGACTAGTCTGTATTTT
TRBJ1-5	NA	TRBV7-2	NA	CASSFQRNQPQHF	TGTGCCAGCAGCTTCCAGCGCAATCAGCCCCAGCATTTT
TRBJ2-7	many	TRBV12-3/TRBV12-4	NA	CASRRFETEIYEQYF	TGTGCCAGCAGGAGGTTCGAGACAGAGATTTACGAGCAGTACTTC
TRBJ1-1	many	TRBV20-1	TRBD1	CSAPRQGRTEAFF	TGCAGTGCACCGCGACAGGGTAGAACTGAAGCTTTCTTT
TRBJ1-3	many	TRBV30	NA	CAWSAGRRAGNTIYF	TGTGCCTGGAGTGCTGGGAGGAGGGCTGGAAACACCATATATTTT
TRBJ1-2	many	TRBV28	NA	CASSLFHQVYGYTF	TGTGCCAGCAGTTTATTCCATCAGGTCTATGGCTACACCTTC
TRBJ2-1	few	TRBV11-2	NA	CASSPGPFLQFF	TGTGCCAGCAGCCCAGGTCCGTTTTTGCAGTTCTTC
TRBJ2-7	many	TRBV7-2	NA	CASSLIQGPPYEQYF	TGTGCCAGCAGCTTAATCCAGGGGCCCCCCTACGAGCAGTACTTC
TRBJ1-5	many	TRBV7-6	NA	CASSVQRNQPQHF	TGTGCCAGCAGCGTGCAACGCAATCAGCCCCAGCATTTT
TRBJ1-1	NA	TRBV20-1	NA	CSPAPRGRNTEAFF	TGCAGTCCAGCTCCCAGGGGCCGTAACACTGAAGCTTTCTTT
TRBJ1-2	many	TRBV2	NA	CASSGQAYGYTF	TGTGCCAGCAGTGGGCAGGCCTATGGCTACACCTTC
TRBJ1-1	many	TRBV6-6	NA	CASSYSTRDWLTEAFF	TGTGCCAGCAGTTACTCGACAAGGGATTGGCTGACTGAAGCTTTCTTT
TRBJ1-1	many	TRBV2	NA	CASRVFSRYTEF	TGTGCCAGCAGAGTATTTTCCCGATACACGGAATTT
TRBJ2-7	NA	TRBV28	NA	CASSFSGPLEQYF	TGTGCCAGCAGTTTCTCCGGACCCTTAGAGCAGTACTTC
TRBJ1-5	NA	TRBV7-9	TRBD1	CASSTTGLEPQHF	TGTGCCAGCAGCACGACAGGGCTCGAACCCCAGCATTTT
TRBJ2-3	many	TRBV7-6	NA	CASSLEGQAADTQYF	TGTGCCAGCAGCTTAGAGGGGCAAGCCGCAGATACGCAGTATTTT
TRBJ2-3	few	TRBV30	NA	CAWSEVGTTDTQYF	TGTGCCTGGAGTGAGGTGGGGACCACAGATACGCAGTATTTT
TRBJ1-6	many	TRBV28	TRBD1	CASSEQDRVGNSPLHF	TGTGCCAGCAGTGAACAGGACAGGGTAGGGAATTCACCCCTCCACTTT
TRBJ1-6	many	TRBV20-1	NA	CSAREGGGWNNSPLHF	TGCAGTGCTAGAGAAGGGGGTGGGTGGAATAATTCACCCCTCCACTTT
TRBJ2-7	many	TRBV20-1	NA	CSAWDKAYEQYF	TGCAGTGCTTGGGACAAGGCCTACGAGCAGTACTTC
TRBJ1-5	few	TRBV24-1	NA	CATSDPRVPNQPQHF	TGTGCCACCAGTGACCCGCGGGTCCCCAATCAGCCCCAGCATTTT
TRBJ1-6	many	TRBV4-3	NA	CASSQADRKDSPLHF	TGCGCCAGCAGCCAAGCCGACAGGAAGGATTCACCCCTCCACTTT
TRBJ2-3	many	TRBV7-2	TRBD2	CASSPLAGGRSDTQYF	TGTGCCAGCAGCCCCCTAGCGGGGGGGCGATCAGATACGCAGTATTTT
TRBJ1-3	many	TRBV18	NA	CASSPSYQGGNTIYF	TGTGCCAGCTCACCGTCGTATCAAGGTGGAAACACCATATATTTT
TRBJ2-3	many	TRBV7-9	TRBD2	CASSPERPGLAGGPSDTQYF	TGTGCCAGCAGCCCCGAGCGCCCGGGACTAGCGGGGGGGCCATCAGATACGCAGTATTTT